A few counts support the clone carrying this T cell receptor beta chain. Its specificity is unknown. These data come from a study of T cell responses to AZD1222 COVID-19 vaccine. Looking at the study overall: Pooling was applied to second doses at about 4 or about 12 weeks.

The assay was immunoSEQ multiplex PCR, and TCRdb's table has in-frame clones only and misses some. The sample yields 55,000 to 75,000 clones, about three quarters seen once. Findings and caveats of the study: Females outnumbered males among donors, who were mostly white British; clonal diversity was possibly underestimated.

CDR3 length: 13 residues. V was cut by 5 bases and J by 4 bases, with 11 bases left in between. The V gene's germline CDR1 is LNHDA and CDR2 SQIVND (reference sequence). This receptor was identified in an adult in good health. The sequenced sample was peripheral blood, obtained on day 0 of AZD1222 vaccination. The gene calls are TRBV19 and TRBJ1-1; no reliable D call. CDR3 loop: CASSQEVGTEAFF. The CDR3 coding sequence is TGTGCCAGTAGTCAGGAGGTTGGCACTGAAGCTTTCTTT. Supplemented by reference TRBV19 and TRBJ1-1, the full variable domain reads DGGITQSPKYLFRKEGQNVTLSCEQNLNHDAMYWYRQDPGQGLRLIYYSQIVNDFQKGDIAEGYSVSREKKESFPLTVTSAQKNPTAFYLCASSQEVGTEAFFGQGTRLTVV.